These T cell receptor beta chains were read from a single sample in a study of T-cell memory formation after mild COVID-19. TCRdb analysed the 5' RACE reads with MiXCR anew, one entry per CDR3 protein. This table has about 430,000 distinct CDR3 sequences, less than 25% appearing once. Sequenced: PBMCs or a T cell subset sorted from them (not recorded which). These receptors originate from an adult woman who had mild COVID-19 (a few samples of this study predate the infection). Cell type and time point are not known. The CDR3 runs from the conserved cysteine through the conserved F or W. D genes are given only for firm matches. For some rows the clone size is stated as once, few or many, or as a class when expanded; others skip it.

size,J,V,D,DNA,CDR3
NA,TRBJ1-1,TRBV5-1,NA,TGCGCCAGCAGCTTGGCCACCAGGAGGAACACTGAAGCTTTCTTT,CASSLATRRNTEAFF
few,TRBJ2-1,TRBV5-1,TRBD1,TGCGCCAGTCAAGGCGGACAGGGGGCCTACAATGAGCAGTTCTTC,CASQGGQGAYNEQFF
NA,TRBJ2-5,TRBV5-6,NA,TGTGCCAGCAGCCCCGGGACAGAGACCCAGTACTTC,CASSPGTETQYF
NA,TRBJ2-1,TRBV5-1,TRBD2,TGCGCCAGCAGACTAGCGGGAACCCCCTACAATGAGCAGTTCTTC,CASRLAGTPYNEQFF
few,TRBJ2-3,TRBV29-1,NA,TGCAGCGTTGTGCCCCCCACAGATACGCAGTATTTT,CSVVPPTDTQYF
few,TRBJ1-4,TRBV5-1,NA,TGCGCCAGCAGCTTCAGGACAACGGGTGAAAAACTGTTTTTT,CASSFRTTGEKLFF
NA,TRBJ1-5,TRBV30,NA,TGTGCCTGGCGCAGGGATCACAATCAGCCCCAGCATTTT,CAWRRDHNQPQHF
many,TRBJ2-2,TRBV7-2,NA,TGTGCCAGCAGCTTAGGCGCCCTGGGTGGGGCCGGGGAGCTGTTTTTT,CASSLGALGGAGELFF
NA,TRBJ1-5,TRBV11-2,NA,TGTGCCAGCAGCTTAGATCTTCGCGAAGGTTACAATCAGCCCCAGCATTTT,CASSLDLREGYNQPQHF
NA,TRBJ2-3,TRBV7-3,NA,TGTGCCAGCAGCCCTACAGGTACCACAGATACGCAGTATTTT,CASSPTGTTDTQYF
few,TRBJ2-7,TRBV29-1,TRBD1,TGCAGCGTTGTTGACAGGGCTGCCTACGAGCAGTACTTC,CSVVDRAAYEQYF
NA,TRBJ2-7,TRBV20-1,TRBD1,TGCAGCTGTGACTCAGGGGGCGACCCCTACGAGCAGTACTTC,CSCDSGGDPYEQYF
NA,TRBJ2-7,TRBV9,NA,TGTGCCAGCAGCCCCCACCCCGGGACAACTACGAGGCAGTACTTC,CASSPHPGTTTRQYF
NA,TRBJ1-6,TRBV18,NA,TGTGCCAGCTCACCGGGACTTATGAGCTCCTATAATTCACCCCTCCACTTT,CASSPGLMSSYNSPLHF
few,TRBJ2-1,TRBV7-9,TRBD2,TGTGCCAGCAGCTCAGAAACGGGACTAGCGGGTGGTGCTAGCTCCTACAATGAGCAGTTCTTC,CASSSETGLAGGASSYNEQFF